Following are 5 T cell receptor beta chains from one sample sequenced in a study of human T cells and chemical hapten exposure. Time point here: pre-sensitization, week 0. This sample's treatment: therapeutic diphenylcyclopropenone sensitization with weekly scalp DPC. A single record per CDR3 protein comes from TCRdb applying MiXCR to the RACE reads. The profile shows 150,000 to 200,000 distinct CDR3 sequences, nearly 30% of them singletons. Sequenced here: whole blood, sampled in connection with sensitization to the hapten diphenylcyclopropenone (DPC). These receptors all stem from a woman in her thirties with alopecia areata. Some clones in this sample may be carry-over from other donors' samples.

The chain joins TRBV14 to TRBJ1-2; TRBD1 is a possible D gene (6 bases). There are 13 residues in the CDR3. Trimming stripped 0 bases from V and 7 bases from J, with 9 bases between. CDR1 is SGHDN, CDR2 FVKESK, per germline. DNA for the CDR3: TGTGCCAGCAGCCAAGATGACAGGTCTGGCTACACCTTC. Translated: CASSQDDRSGYTF.

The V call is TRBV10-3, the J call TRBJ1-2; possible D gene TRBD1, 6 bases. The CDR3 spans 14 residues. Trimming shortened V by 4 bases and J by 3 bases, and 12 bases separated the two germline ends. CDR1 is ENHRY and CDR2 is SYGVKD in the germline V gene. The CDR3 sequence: CAISVRGEHYGYTF. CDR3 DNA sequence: TGTGCCATCAGTGTCAGGGGTGAGCACTATGGCTACACCTTC.

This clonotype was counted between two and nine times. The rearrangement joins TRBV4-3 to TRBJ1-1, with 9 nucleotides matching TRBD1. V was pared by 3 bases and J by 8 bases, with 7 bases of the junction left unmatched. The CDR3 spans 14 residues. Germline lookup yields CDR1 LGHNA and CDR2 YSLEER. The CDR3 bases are TGCGCCAGCAGCCAGCTCATAGGACAGGGGGAAGCTTTCTTT. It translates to CASSQLIGQGEAFF.

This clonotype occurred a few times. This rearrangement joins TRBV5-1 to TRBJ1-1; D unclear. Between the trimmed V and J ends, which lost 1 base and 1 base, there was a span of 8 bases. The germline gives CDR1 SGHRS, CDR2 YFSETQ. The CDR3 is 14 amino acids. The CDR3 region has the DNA TGCGCCAGCAGCTTGAACGGGTGGAACACTGAAGCTTTCTTT. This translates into CASSLNGWNTEAFF.

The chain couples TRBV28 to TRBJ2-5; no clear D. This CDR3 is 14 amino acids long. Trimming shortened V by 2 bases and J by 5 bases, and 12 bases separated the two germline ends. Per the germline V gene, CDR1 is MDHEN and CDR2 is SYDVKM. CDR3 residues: CASSLRRLTETQYF. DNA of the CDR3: TGTGCCAGCAGTTTAAGGCGACTTACCGAGACCCAGTACTTC.